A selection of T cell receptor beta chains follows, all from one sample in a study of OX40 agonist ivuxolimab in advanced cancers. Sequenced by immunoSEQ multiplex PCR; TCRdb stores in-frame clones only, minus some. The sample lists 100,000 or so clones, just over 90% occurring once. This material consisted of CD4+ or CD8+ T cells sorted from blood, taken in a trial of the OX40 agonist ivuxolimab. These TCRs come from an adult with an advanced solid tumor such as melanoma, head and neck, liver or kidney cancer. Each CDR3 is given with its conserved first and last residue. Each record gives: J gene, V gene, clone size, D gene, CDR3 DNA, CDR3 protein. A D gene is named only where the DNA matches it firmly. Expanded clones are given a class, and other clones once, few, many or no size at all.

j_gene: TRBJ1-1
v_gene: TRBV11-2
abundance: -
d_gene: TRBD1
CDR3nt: TGTGCCAGCAGCCCACAGGGGGCTCGGAGAACTGAAGCTTTCTTT
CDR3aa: CASSPQGARRTEAFF

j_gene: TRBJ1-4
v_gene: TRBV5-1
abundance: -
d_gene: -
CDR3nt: TGCGCCAGCAGCACAGGGCGGTATGAAAAACTGTTTTTT
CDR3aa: CASSTGRYEKLFF

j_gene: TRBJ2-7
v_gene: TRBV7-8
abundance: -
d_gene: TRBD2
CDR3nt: TGTGCCAGCAGCTTGCCGCAGCGGGGTCCCGAGCAGTACTTC
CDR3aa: CASSLPQRGPEQYF

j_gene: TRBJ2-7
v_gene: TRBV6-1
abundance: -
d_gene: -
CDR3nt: TGTGCCAGCAGTGAAGGACTGCGAGGAGAGCAGTACTTC
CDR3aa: CASSEGLRGEQYF

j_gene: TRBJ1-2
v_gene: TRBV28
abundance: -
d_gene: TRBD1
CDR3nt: TGTGCCAGCAGTTCTGGACAGGGGGTATACTATGGCTACACCTTC
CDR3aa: CASSSGQGVYYGYTF

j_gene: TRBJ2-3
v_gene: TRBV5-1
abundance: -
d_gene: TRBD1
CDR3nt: TGCGCCAGCCAACCAACAGGGGGCCGGGATACGCAGTATTTT
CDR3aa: CASQPTGGRDTQYF

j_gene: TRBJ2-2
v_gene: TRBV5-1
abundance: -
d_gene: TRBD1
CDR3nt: TGCGCCAGCAGTCGACAGGGGTACACCGGGGAGCTGTTTTTT
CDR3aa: CASSRQGYTGELFF

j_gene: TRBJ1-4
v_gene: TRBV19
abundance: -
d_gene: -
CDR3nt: TGTGCCAGTAGTATGCGGGCGGGGGCTTCGCCTAATGAAAAACTGTTTTTT
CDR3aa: CASSMRAGASPNEKLFF

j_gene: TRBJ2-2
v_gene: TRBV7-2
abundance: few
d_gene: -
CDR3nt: TGTGCCAGCAGCTTAGCAGCGAACACCGGGGAGCTGTTTTTT
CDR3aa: CASSLAANTGELFF

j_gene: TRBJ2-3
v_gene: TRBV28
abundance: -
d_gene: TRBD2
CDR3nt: TGTGCCAGCAGTCCCGGGACTAGCGGGAGCTATACGCAGTATTTT
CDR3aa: CASSPGTSGSYTQYF

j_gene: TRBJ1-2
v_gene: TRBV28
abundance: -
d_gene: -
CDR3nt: TGTGCCAGCAGATCCACCTGGGGAAACTATGGCTACACCTTC
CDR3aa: CASRSTWGNYGYTF

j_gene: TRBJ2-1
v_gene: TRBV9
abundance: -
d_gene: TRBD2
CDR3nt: TGTGCCAGCAGCTCACCGGGACTAGCATCGAATTGGGAGCAGTTCTTC
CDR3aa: CASSSPGLASNWEQFF

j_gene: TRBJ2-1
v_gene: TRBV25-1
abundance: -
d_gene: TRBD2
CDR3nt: TGTGCCAGCACAAGCGGGAGCTCCTACAATGAGCAGTTCTTC
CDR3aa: CASTSGSSYNEQFF

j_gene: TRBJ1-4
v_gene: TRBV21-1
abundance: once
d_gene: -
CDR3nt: TGTGCCAGCACAAGGGGGTGGGATGCAACTAATGAAAAACTGTTTTTT
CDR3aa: CASTRGWDATNEKLFF

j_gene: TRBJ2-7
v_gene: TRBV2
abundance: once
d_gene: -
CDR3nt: TGTGCCAGCAACGATGCCCGACAGGTTCCCTACGAGCAGTACTTC
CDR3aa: CASNDARQVPYEQYF

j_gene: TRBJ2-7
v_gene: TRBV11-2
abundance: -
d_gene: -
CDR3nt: TGTGCCAGCAGCCCGATGACAGCCTACGAGCAGTACTTC
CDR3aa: CASSPMTAYEQYF

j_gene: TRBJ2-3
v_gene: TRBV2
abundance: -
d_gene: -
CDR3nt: TGTGCCAGCAGTCCTAGCGTAGATACGCAGTATTTT
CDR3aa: CASSPSVDTQYF

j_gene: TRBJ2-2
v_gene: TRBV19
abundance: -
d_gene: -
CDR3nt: TGTGCCAGTACGGGCAAAGCGGGCACCGGGGAGCTGTTTTTT
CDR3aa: CASTGKAGTGELFF

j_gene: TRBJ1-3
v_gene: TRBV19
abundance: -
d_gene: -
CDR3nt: TGTGCCAGTAGGACCGGGAGCTCTGGAAACACCATATATTTT
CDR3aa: CASRTGSSGNTIYF

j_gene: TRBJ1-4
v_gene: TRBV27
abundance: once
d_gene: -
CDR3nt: TGTGCCAGCAGTTCTGCAGTGGGGGAAAAACTGTTTTTT
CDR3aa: CASSSAVGEKLFF

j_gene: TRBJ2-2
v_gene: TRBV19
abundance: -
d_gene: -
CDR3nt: TGTGCCAGTAGTAAACAAGGCCGCGCTAGGGAGCTGTTTTTT
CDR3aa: CASSKQGRARELFF

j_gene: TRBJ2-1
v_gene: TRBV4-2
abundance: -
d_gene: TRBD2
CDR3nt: TGTGCCAGCAGCCAAGAATGGGGGTCGCCTAGCGGGAGTAGGAATGAGCAGTTCTTC
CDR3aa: CASSQEWGSPSGSRNEQFF

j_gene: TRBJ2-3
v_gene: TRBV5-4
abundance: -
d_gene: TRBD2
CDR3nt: TGTGCCAGCAACACTATTGGGACTACCACAGATACGCAGTATTTT
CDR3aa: CASNTIGTTTDTQYF

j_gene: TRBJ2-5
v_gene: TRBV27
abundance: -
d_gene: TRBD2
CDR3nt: TGTGCCAGCAGTTCTCTAGCGGGGCCTGTGACCCAGTACTTC
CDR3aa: CASSSLAGPVTQYF

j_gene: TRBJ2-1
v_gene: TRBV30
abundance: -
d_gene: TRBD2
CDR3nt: TGTGCCTCCCGGACTAGCGGGGCCTACAATGAGCAGTTCTTC
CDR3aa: CASRTSGAYNEQFF

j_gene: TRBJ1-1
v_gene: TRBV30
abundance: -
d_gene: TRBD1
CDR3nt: TGTGCCTGGAACCACAGGGGAGTGAACACTGAAGCTTTCTTT
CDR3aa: CAWNHRGVNTEAFF

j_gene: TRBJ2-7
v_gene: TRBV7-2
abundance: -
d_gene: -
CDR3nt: TGTGCCAGCAGCTTAGAGGGCAGTACCTACGAGCAGTACTTC
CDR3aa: CASSLEGSTYEQYF